The present T cell receptor (beta chain) was sequenced within a study of cytomegalovirus exposure and HLA in healthy donors (dated by TCRdb to 2016 to 2017). A note on the overall study: An earlier analysis of 587 of the donors reported 276 Gb of sequence data and 90 million to 120 million unique TCR beta sequences obtained from approximately 180 million T cells. Donor age, sex, ethnicity and CMV serostatus were compiled alongside the repertoire data. Several DR-DQ haplotypes were handled as single units for association and clustering because linkage in the cohort was strong. A later genetic analysis used genome-wide SNP genotypes for about 55% of the 666 donors, treating that subset as a discovery cohort. To decide whether each TCR beta V gene segment behaved as functional or pseudogenic, an earlier analysis of 587 of the donors relied on high-throughput TCR beta sequencing. HLA typing covered class I and class II loci at four-digit resolution. The aim of the study was to test whether cataloging public T cell receptors could identify signatures of past pathogen exposure. Among the roughly 390 genotyped donors, 75% to 90% belonged to the genetic ancestry cluster associated with self-reported Caucasian donors. The number of donors typed differed by locus, with about 629-630 for A, B, C, DRB1 and DQB1, 522 for DQA1, 606 for DPA1, and over 400 for DPB1. High-throughput TCR immunosequencing, statistical association of individual TCRs with disease status, and machine learning were combined to predict cytomegalovirus infection status. Rather than using new phenotypic data, the later analysis identified candidate immune exposures from TCR beta sequences and from how often those sequences occurred across donors. Among roughly 370 genotyped donors of the cohort, an average of about 240,000 unique TCR beta nucleotide sequences were sequenced per donor, around a sixth of them non-productive. A separate validation cohort of roughly 130 different subjects was used in addition to the approximately 670-subject first cohort. All discovery cohort repertoires had been generated using a single sequencing platform. To study patterns of TCR occurrence, a later analysis re-analyzed previously published TCR beta repertoires from 666 donors and added high-resolution HLA genotyping. Around 330 gigabases of sequencing data and around 85 million unique TCR sequences made up an early release that covered nearly 650 HLA-typed donors. The study profiled the T cell repertoires of some 610 subjects by immunosequencing and related them to cytomegalovirus serostatus. The paper's findings and limits, for the study overall: An association between a missense DCLRE1C variant and V-gene and J-gene trimming of TCR beta chains was found in a later genetic analysis and replicated in an independent cohort. The authors suggested that the approach could potentially be generalized to other disease states and immunological phenotypes. In a later analysis, HLA-associated TCR beta chains were found to be more clonally expanded and to have lower generation probabilities than equally common non-associated chains. In a later analysis, most CMV-associated TCR beta chains were found to appear HLA-restricted, with HLA associations seemingly driven largely by CMV exposure. The classifier was reported to diagnose cytomegalovirus status with high specificity and sensitivity in both the original cohort and the validation cohort. In this cohort, only TCR beta chains were sequenced, and detectable features were limited by the absence of alpha or paired-chain data. The 87-base-pair reads could not distinguish some IMGT-functional V segments, including TRBV6-2 and TRBV6-3, so those segments were excluded. In a later analysis, TCR association rates were found to vary across HLA loci, with the most associated TCRs seen for DRB1 alleles and the fewest for HLA-C alleles. The sequencing pipeline was judged likely to have produced a cluster of highly shared sequence variants as a technical artifact. The only immune exposure information available for the cohort was CMV serostatus. Because counts were too low, about 18 rarely observed V segments, including chromosome 9 orphons, were excluded from the earlier analysis of around 640 of the donors. Correlated functional status among segregating V segments might be attributable to linkage disequilibrium, but an unknown experimental factor could not be ruled out. Because some donors lacked HLA typing at each locus, the association tests relied only on the typed subset. In a later analysis, several top co-occurrence clusters were reported to appear linked to parvovirus B19, influenza, CMV and Epstein-Barr virus. The study gave a list of some 150 TCR beta chains associated with cytomegalovirus. Sequencing depth was assumed to be roughly uniform across donors in the presence/absence analyses, though that assumption may not hold. While some public TCRs were present in many individuals, most TCR sequences turned up only very rarely across donors. In an earlier analysis of over 550 of the donors, most TCR beta V segments were observed in productive rearrangements about 87% or about 30% of the time, broadly matching IMGT annotations. According to a later genetic analysis, donors in an Asian-associated ancestry cluster had fewer N-insertions in productive TCRs than the roughly 670-donor mean. Assigning TCR associations to individual alleles was difficult when HLA alleles, especially DR and DQ, strongly co-occurred. Specific HLA alleles were associated with 15,000 to 20,000 TCR beta sequences at a false discovery rate of 0.05 in a later analysis. A few of the identified cytomegalovirus-associated TCR beta chains were confirmed in vitro to be specific for cytomegalovirus antigens. A further reported finding was that TCR beta sequences accurately predicted the HLA-A and HLA-B alleles for most subjects in the first cohort.

Libraries were built with the immunoSEQ multiplex PCR assay. A mixture of 60 forward primers for TCR Vbeta segments and 13 reverse primers for TCR Jbeta segments was used in the multiplex PCR. Amplification of the CDR3 region of rearranged TCR beta genes was performed with a multiplex PCR assay on genomic DNA. The Illumina HiSeq System was used to sequence the amplified TCR beta libraries as 87-base-pair reads. As for the authors' bioinformatics: Across the 670 or so repertoires, a later analysis counted tens of millions of unique TCR beta chains, roughly 11 million of which were shared by at least two donors. Raw reads were error-corrected and collapsed into unique sequences by a nearest-neighbor algorithm in which closely related sequences were merged to remove PCR and sequencing errors. Alignment of CDR3 sequences to IMGT reference sequences was used to assign V, D and J gene segments. For a sequence to be retained, at least a six-nucleotide match to both a V gene segment and a J gene segment was required. Rearrangements were classified as productive when the CDR3 lacked stop codons and remained in frame with V and J, and all other rearrangements were classified as non-productive. CDR3 was defined according to IMGT convention as the region running from the second conserved V-encoded cysteine to the conserved J-encoded phenylalanine. The earlier analysis of about 610 of the donors excluded sequences that lacked an unambiguous match to a single V gene segment. An earlier analysis of fewer than 750 of the donors classified V segments as functional when productive rearrangements were above 56.7% and as segregating when the standard deviation between donors was above 5%. To diagnose cytomegalovirus status from the catalog of TCR beta chain sequences, a statistical classification framework was built. In a later analysis, TCR nucleotide sequences were compared against IMGT/GENE-DB human TR gene sequences so that V and J genes could be assigned. Using the TCRdist pipeline, a later analysis assigned CDR3 sequences along with most-parsimonious VDJ recombination scenarios. In a later analysis, every TCR beta chain was defined by the combination of its CDR3 amino acid sequence and its V-gene family, and reads without a unique V-gene family were dropped. To address suspected cross-contamination and a sequencing artifact, a later analysis removed approximately 590 highly shared, low-generation-probability nucleotide sequences. In a later analysis, a clonal expansion index for each public chain was calculated from normalized within-repertoire ranks of inferred template counts. In a later analysis, generation probabilities were computed using a VDJ recombination model fitted to out-of-frame rearrangements, and the results were checked against IGoR. Hypergeometric tests were used in a later analysis to score TCR-TCR, TCR-HLA and TCR-CMV co-occurrence, with a repertoire-size bias correction applied to the TCR pairs. A later analysis estimated false discovery rates by permuting HLA or CMV assignments 20 times. In a later analysis, co-occurring TCRs were grouped using DBSCAN, and TCRdist sequence similarity was added for clustering within HLA-allele-positive subsets. Repertoires with fewer than 30,000 or more than 120,000 public chains were left out of co-occurrence clustering, as were five repertoires with anomalous nucleotide sharing. TCRdb limited this immuneACCESS table to in-frame rearrangements with V and J called. A share of clones is missing; checked studies link under half to unresolved V genes, and the rest is unexplained. V and J calls and clone size are given by that table; D and trimming were obtained from the DNA. This sample has about 190,000 clones in its table, and approximately 79% of those were observed once. The ten largest make up roughly 1.6% of the sample.

The cohort comprised 670 or so healthy bone marrow donors. At the time of sampling, all cohort members were nominally healthy, though unrecorded immune exposures were likely present. The donor was CMV seronegative and belonged to the group of under 400 seronegative cohort members. A peripheral blood sample was collected from each donor, and TCR beta sequencing was performed on peripheral blood mononuclear cells. The Qiagen DNeasy Blood Extraction Kit was used to extract genomic DNA from the blood cell samples. Notes on this clone: Its cognate antigen has yet to be identified. The sample holds no much larger clone one base away, and base qualities are not on file.

V is reduced by 2 bases and J by 2 bases, leaving a spacing of 10 bases between them. The CDR3 numbers 15 residues from cysteine through phenylalanine. Just the 45-base CDR3 DNA is kept, in frame starting at base 1. Sequences SGHAT (CDR1) and FQNNGV (CDR2) are obtained from the germline V gene. Rearrangement joined TRBV11-2 to TRBJ2-1; possibly the D gene is TRBD2, per 5 matching bases. The receptor comes from a woman in her late teens or twenties in good health and CMV-seronegative. The sequenced sample was PBMCs. DNA sequence: TGTGCCAGCAGCTTATCCGGGATCACCTACAATGAGCAGTTCTTC. It codes for CASSLSGITYNEQFF.